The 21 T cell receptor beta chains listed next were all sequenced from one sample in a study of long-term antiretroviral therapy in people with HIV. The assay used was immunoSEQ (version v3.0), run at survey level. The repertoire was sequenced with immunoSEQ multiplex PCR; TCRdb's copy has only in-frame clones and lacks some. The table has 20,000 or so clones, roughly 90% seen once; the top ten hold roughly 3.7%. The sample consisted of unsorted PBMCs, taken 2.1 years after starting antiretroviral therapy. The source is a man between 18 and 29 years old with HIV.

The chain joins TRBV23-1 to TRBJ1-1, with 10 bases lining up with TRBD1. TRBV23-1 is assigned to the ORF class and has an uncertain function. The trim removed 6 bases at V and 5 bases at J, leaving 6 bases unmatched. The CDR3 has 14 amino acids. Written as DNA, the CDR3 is TGCGCCAGCAGGGGGGACAGGGGAGAGACTGAAGCTTTCTTT. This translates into CASRGDRGETEAFF.

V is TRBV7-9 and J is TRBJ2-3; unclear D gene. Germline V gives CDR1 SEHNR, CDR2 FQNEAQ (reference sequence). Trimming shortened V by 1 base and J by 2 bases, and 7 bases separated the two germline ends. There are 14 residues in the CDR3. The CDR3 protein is CASSLGQNTDTQYF. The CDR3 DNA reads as TGTGCCAGCAGCTTAGGGCAGAACACAGATACGCAGTATTTT.

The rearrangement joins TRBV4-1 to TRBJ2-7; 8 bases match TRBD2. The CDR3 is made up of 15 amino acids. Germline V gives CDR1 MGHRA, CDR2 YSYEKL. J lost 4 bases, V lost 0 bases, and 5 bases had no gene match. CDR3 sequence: CASSQELAGRYEQYF. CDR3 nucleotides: TGCGCCAGCAGCCAAGAATTAGCGGGAAGGTACGAGCAGTACTTC.

In DNA, the CDR3 is TGTGCCAGCAGCCAAGAACTGTTAAGCCGGGCTGAAGCTTTCTTT. Its translation: CASSQELLSRAEAFF. The J gene is TRBJ1-1, the V gene TRBV4-2, with no clear D. The V gene's germline CDR1 is LGHNA and CDR2 YNFKEQ. V gave up 0 bases and J gave up 6 bases, with 14 bases separating them. The CDR3 sequence is 15 residues long.

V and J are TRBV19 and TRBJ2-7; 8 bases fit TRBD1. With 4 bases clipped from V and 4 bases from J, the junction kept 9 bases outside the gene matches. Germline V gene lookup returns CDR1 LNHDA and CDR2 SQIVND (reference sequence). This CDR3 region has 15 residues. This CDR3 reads CASSTRTGIGYEQYF. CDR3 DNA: TGTGCCAGTAGTACGCGGACAGGGATTGGGTACGAGCAGTACTTC.

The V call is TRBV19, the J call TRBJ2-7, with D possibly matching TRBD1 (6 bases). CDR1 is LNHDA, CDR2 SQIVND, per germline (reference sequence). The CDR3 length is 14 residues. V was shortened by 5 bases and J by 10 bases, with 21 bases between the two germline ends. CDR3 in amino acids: CASSPSRGTAKQYF. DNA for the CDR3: TGTGCCAGTAGTCCCAGTAGGGGGACGGCGAAACAGTACTTC.

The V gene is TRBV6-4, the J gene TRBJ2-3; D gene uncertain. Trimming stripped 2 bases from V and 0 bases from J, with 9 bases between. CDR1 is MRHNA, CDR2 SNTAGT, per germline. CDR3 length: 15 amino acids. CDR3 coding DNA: TGTGCCAGCAGTGACAGGGCCGCTAGCACAGATACGCAGTATTTT. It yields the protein CASSDRAASTDTQYF.

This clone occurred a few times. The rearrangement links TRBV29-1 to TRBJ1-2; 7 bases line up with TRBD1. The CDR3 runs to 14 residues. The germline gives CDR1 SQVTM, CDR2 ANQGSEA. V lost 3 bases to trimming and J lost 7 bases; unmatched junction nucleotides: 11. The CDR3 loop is CSVELDRQLGGYTF. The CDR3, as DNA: TGCAGCGTTGAGTTGGACAGGCAATTAGGTGGCTACACCTTC.

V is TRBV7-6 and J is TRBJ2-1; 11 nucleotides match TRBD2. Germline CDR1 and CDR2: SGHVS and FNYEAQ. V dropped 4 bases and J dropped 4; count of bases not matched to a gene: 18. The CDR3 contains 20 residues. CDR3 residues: CASSSLGTSGEGGPYNEQFF. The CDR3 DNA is TGTGCCAGCAGCTCACTCGGGACTAGCGGAGAGGGGGGGCCTTACAATGAGCAGTTCTTC.

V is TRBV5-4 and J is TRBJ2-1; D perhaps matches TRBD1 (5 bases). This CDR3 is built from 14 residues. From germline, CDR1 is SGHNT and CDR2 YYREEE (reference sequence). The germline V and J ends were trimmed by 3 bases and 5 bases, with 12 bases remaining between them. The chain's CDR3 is CASSSPRQHNEQFF. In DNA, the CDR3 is TGTGCCAGCAGCTCCCCTCGACAGCACAATGAGCAGTTCTTC.

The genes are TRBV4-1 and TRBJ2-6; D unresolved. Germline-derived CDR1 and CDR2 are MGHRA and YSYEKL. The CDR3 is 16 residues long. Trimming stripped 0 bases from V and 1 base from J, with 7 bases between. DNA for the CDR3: TGCGCCAGCAGCCAAGATCTAAAGTCTGGGGCCAACGTCCTGACTTTC. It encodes CASSQDLKSGANVLTF.

CDR3 sequence reads: CASSAGTGGNYGYTF. DNA of the CDR3: TGTGCCAGCAGTGCGGGGACAGGGGGCAACTATGGCTACACCTTC. V and J are TRBV6-1 and TRBJ1-2; 12 bases map to TRBD1. Germline trimming cut 4 bases from V and 2 bases from J; bases unmatched to any gene: 2. This CDR3 comprises 15 residues. Germline values: CDR1 MNHNS, CDR2 SASEGT.

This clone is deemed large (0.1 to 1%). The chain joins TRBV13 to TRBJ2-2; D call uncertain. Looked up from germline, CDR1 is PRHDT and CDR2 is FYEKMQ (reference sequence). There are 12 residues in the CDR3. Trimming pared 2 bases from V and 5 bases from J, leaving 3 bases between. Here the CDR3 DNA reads TGTGCCAGCAGCTTACCAACCGGGGAGCTGTTTTTT. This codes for CASSLPTGELFF. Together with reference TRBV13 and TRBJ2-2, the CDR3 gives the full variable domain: AAGVIQSPRHLIKEKRETATLKCYPIPRHDTVYWYQQGPGQDPQFLISFYEKMQSDKGSIPDRFSAQQFSDYHSELNMSSLELGDSALYFCASSLPTGELFFGEGSRLTVL.

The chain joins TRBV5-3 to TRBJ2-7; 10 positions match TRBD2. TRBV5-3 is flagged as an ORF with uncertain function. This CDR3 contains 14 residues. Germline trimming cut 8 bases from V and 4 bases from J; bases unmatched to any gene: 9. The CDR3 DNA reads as TGTGCCAGCATACCTAGCGGGAGTCTTTACGAGCAGTACTTC. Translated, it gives CASIPSGSLYEQYF.

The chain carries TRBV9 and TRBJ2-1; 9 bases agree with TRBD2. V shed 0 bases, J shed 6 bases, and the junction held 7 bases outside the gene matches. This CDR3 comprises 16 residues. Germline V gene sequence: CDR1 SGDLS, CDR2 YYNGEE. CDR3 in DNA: TGTGCCAGCAGCGTAGCCCCCAGCGGGGGGCCCAATGAGCAGTTCTTC. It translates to CASSVAPSGGPNEQFF.

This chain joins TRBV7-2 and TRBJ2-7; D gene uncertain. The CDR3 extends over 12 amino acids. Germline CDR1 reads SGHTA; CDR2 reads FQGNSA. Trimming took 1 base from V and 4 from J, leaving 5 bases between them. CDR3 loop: CASSLVLYEQYF. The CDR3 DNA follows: TGTGCCAGCAGCTTAGTTCTATACGAGCAGTACTTC.

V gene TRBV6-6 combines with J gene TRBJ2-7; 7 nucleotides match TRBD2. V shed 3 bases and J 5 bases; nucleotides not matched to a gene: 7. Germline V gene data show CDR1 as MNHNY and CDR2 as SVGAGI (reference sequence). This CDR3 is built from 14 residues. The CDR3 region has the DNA TGTGCCAGCAGTTATTTCCTGGGGGGGAACGAGCAGTACTTC. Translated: CASSYFLGGNEQYF.

CDR3 sequence (DNA): TGTGCCAGCAGCGTAGGGGGACTTTGGGGCGATGAGCAGTTCTTC. Translating gives CASSVGGLWGDEQFF. This rearrangement joins TRBV9 to TRBJ2-1, with D maybe TRBD2 (6 bases). V shed 0 bases and J shed 8 bases, with 15 bases lying between them. This CDR3 contains 15 residues. Germline lookup yields CDR1 SGDLS and CDR2 YYNGEE.

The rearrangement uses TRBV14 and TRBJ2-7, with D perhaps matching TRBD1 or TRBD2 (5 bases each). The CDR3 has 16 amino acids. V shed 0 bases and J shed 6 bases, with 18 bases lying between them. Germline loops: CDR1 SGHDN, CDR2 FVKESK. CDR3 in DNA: TGTGCCAGCAGCCAAGAGGGGGTACTAGTTCTTAGCGAGCAGTACTTC. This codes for CASSQEGVLVLSEQYF. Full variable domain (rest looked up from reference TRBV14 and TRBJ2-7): EAGVTQFPSHSVIEKGQTVTLRCDPISGHDNLYWYRRVMGKEIKFLLHFVKESKQDESGMPNNRFLAERTGGTYSTLKVQPAELEDSGVYFCASSQEGVLVLSEQYFGPGTRLTVT.

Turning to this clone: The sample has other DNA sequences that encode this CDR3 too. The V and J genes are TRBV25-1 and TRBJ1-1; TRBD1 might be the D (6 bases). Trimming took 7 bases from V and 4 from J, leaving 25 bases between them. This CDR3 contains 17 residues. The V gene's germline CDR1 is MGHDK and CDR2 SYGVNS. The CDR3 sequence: CASNGGWTALGGTEAFF. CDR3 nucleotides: TGTGCCAGCAACGGCGGCTGGACAGCCCTCGGGGGCACTGAAGCTTTCTTT.

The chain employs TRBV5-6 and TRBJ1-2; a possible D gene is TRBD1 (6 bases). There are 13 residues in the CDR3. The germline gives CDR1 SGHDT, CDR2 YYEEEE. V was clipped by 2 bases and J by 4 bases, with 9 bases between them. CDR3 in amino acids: CASSLEGVYGYTF. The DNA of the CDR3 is TGTGCCAGCAGCTTAGAGGGGGTCTATGGCTACACCTTC.